This T cell receptor (beta chain) was recorded in a study of neurological immune-mediated disorders. Study-level results: Neither clinical nor MRI features were found to be associated with the multiple sclerosis repertoire cluster. Repertoires from 18 of 34 multiple sclerosis patients grouped phylogenetically into a related-CDR3 cluster, suggesting a possible signature.

Germline loops: CDR1 SGHRS, CDR2 YFSETQ. This CDR3 has 14 residues. Trimming at V came to 5 bases and at J to 5 bases, leaving 5 bases not matched to a gene. This clonotype was seen ten or more times. Its specificity is not known. TCRdb re-derived calls from the 5' RACE reads in MiXCR, one entry per CDR3 protein. The sample has more than 45,000 distinct CDR3 sequences, roughly 4% seen once; the top ten hold 1.6%. Sequencing input: PBMCs. This TCR came from a young man with multiple sclerosis. The chain joins TRBV5-1 to TRBJ2-2, with 8 bases matching TRBD1. The CDR3 sequence is CASRAGGATGELFF. CDR3 coding DNA: TGCGCCAGCAGGGCAGGGGGCGCGACCGGGGAGCTGTTTTTT.